The clone carrying this T cell receptor (beta chain) was found a few times. What it binds is not known. J lost 1 base, V lost 5 bases, and 7 bases had no gene match. From germline, CDR1 is GTSNPN and CDR2 SVGIG (reference sequence). The CDR3 runs to 16 residues. Every donor contributed approximately 10 milliliters of peripheral blood by blood draw. The record originates from a study of blood T cells in healthy people across ages. Overall study results and limits: With donor CMV status unknown, expanded clonotype changes were possibly confounded. The fall in TCR beta diversity per million T cells was roughly linear with age.

Combining a sample-barcoded 5' primer with a J-beta primer mix, a second PCR ran for about 7 to 11 cycles. Every sample returned 2.5 million or more CDR3-containing paired-end reads. TCRdb re-called the 5' RACE reads with MiXCR, one entry per CDR3 protein. The sample lists some 900,000 distinct CDR3 sequences, roughly 48% seen once, with 13% in the top ten. The clonotype originates from a man aged 25 to 45 in good health. The V gene is TRBV30, the J gene TRBJ2-6; TRBD1 matches at 8 bases. Sequenced sample: blood. The CDR3 region is CAWSGTGQSGANVLTF. CDR3 sequence (DNA): TGTGCCTGGTCCGGGACAGGCCAATCTGGGGCCAACGTCCTGACTTTC.